A selection of T cell receptor beta chains follows, all from one sample in a study of blood T cell repertoires in COVID-19. Assay used: immunoSEQ multiplex PCR; TCRdb lists only in-frame clones, some missing. The repertoire holds about 310,000 clones, with about 88% as singletons. Sequencing input: PBMCs or T cells enriched from blood (not recorded which). These receptors were taken from a woman aged 40 to 50 who had recovered from COVID-19. Each CDR3 is given with its conserved first and last residue. Fields, in order: D gene, J gene, V gene, clone size, CDR3 length, CDR3 DNA, CDR3 protein. D genes are given only for firm matches. Where a row states a size, it is once, few, many or the class of an expanded clone; other rows omit it.

. TRBJ2-2 TRBV5-1 . 14 TGCGCCAGCAGCTTGGGACTGAACACCGGGGAGCTGTTTTTT CASSLGLNTGELFF
. TRBJ2-2 TRBV7-9 few 14 TGTGCCAGCAGCCCTTCTGGGGCGTACGGGGAGCTGTTTTTT CASSPSGAYGELFF
. TRBJ1-1 TRBV19 . 15 TGTGCCAGTAGTATCTCGACCGGGAGGGGTGCGGAAGCTTTCTTT CASSISTGRGAEAFF
TRBD2 TRBJ2-7 TRBV11-3 . 13 TGTGCCAGCAGCAACTTAGCGGGAGCAAGGCAGTACTTC CASSNLAGARQYF
TRBD1 TRBJ2-7 TRBV19 once 12 TGTGCCAGCAGGGACAGGACGTACGAGCAGTACTTC CASRDRTYEQYF
TRBD2 TRBJ2-3 TRBV5-4 once 16 TGTGCCAGCAGCTTGGCCCCGGGAGGGCCCAAGGATACGCAGTATTTT CASSLAPGGPKDTQYF
. TRBJ2-7 TRBV4-1 . 15 TGCGCCAGCAGCCAAGGCACAGCTCTCTCCTACGAGCAGTACTTC CASSQGTALSYEQYF
. TRBJ2-5 TRBV18 once 13 TGTGCCAGCTCACTCCTGTTACAAGAGACCCAGTACTTC CASSLLLQETQYF
TRBD1 TRBJ1-5 TRBV29-1 . 15 TGCAGCGCAAAAATAACAGGGGATGGCAATCAGCCCCAGCATTTT CSAKITGDGNQPQHF
TRBD1 TRBJ1-1 TRBV11-2 . 13 TGTGCCAGCAGCTTAACGACAGGGACTGAAGCTTTCTTT CASSLTTGTEAFF
TRBD1 TRBJ2-2 TRBV12-3/TRBV12-4 . 13 TGTGCCAGCAGTTCAGGGGGCCCCGGGGAGCTGTTTTTT CASSSGGPGELFF
. TRBJ2-4 TRBV27 . 14 TGTGCCAGCAGGGGCGGAGGAGCCAAAAACATTCAGTACTTC CASRGGGAKNIQYF
. TRBJ2-1 TRBV11-2 . 17 TGTGCCAGCAGCTTAGTCTTCTTCCCCCTCTCCTACAATGAGCAGTTCTTC CASSLVFFPLSYNEQFF
TRBD1 TRBJ1-5 TRBV18 . 15 TGTGCCAGCTCACCACGACAGGGGGGGAATCAGCCCCAGCATTTT CASSPRQGGNQPQHF
. TRBJ1-2 TRBV3-1/TRBV3-2 . 15 TGTGCCAGCAGCCCCGGGAGGGGGAGTAACTATGGCTACACCTTC CASSPGRGSNYGYTF
. TRBJ2-2 TRBV28 . 14 TGTGCCAGCAGTTTCTCGGGGGTTGCGGGGGAGCTGTTTTTT CASSFSGVAGELFF
. TRBJ1-1 TRBV6-2/TRBV6-3 . 14 TGTGCCAGCAGTTGGGACGGGGGGAACACTGAAGCTTTCTTT CASSWDGGNTEAFF
. TRBJ1-2 TRBV3-1/TRBV3-2 . 15 TGTGCCAGCAACCAAAAGCCGTGGTATCACTATGGCTACACCTTC CASNQKPWYHYGYTF
TRBD1 TRBJ2-2 TRBV2 . 16 TGTGCCAGCAGTGTGCGGACAGGGGGGGACACCGGGGAGCTGTTTTTT CASSVRTGGDTGELFF
. TRBJ1-1 TRBV19 . 14 TGTGCCAGTAGGGCCGGACAGACGAACACTGAAGCTTTCTTT CASRAGQTNTEAFF
. TRBJ2-7 TRBV7-3 . 13 TGTGCCAGCAGCTTAAGGGTTGGGCACGAGCAGTACTTC CASSLRVGHEQYF
. TRBJ2-1 TRBV7-3 . 16 TGTGCCAGCAGATGCCCGGACTGCAGCTCCTACAATGAGCAGTTCTTC CASRCPDCSSYNEQFF
TRBD1 TRBJ2-1 TRBV5-5 . 17 TGTGCCAGCACCTTAACCCCTGGACAGGGGGCTTACAATGAGCAGTTCTTC CASTLTPGQGAYNEQFF
. TRBJ2-2 TRBV11-3 few 15 TGTGCCAGCAGCTTTGTTACAGGGTTCACCGGGGAGCTGTTTTTT CASSFVTGFTGELFF
TRBD1 TRBJ2-7 TRBV11-3 . 15 TGTGCCAGCAGCTTAGGACAGGGAGAGTCCTACGAGCAGTACTTC CASSLGQGESYEQYF
TRBD2 TRBJ2-1 TRBV19 . 14 TGTGCCAGTAGTATCCTAGCGGGAAAAAATGAGCAGTTCTTC CASSILAGKNEQFF
. TRBJ1-6 TRBV6-5 . 13 TGTGCCAGCCGGTCAGGGGACAATTCACCCCTCCACTTT CASRSGDNSPLHF
. TRBJ2-2 TRBV7-8 . 15 TGTGCCAGCAGCTTATCCCCAGAGAACACCGGGGAGCTGTTTTTT CASSLSPENTGELFF
. TRBJ1-1 TRBV30 . 11 TGTGCCTGGAGTCCCCAGGGGGAAGCTTTCTTT CAWSPQGEAFF
TRBD1 TRBJ1-2 TRBV11-3 once 16 TGTGCCAGCAGCTCGTATAACAGGGGGCCGAAGGATGGCTACACCTTC CASSSYNRGPKDGYTF
. TRBJ1-1 TRBV29-1 . 11 TGCAGCGTTTACGGGAACACTGAAGCTTTCTTT CSVYGNTEAFF
TRBD2 TRBJ2-7 TRBV28 . 15 TGTGCCAGCAGCAAACTAGCGGGAGGGCCCTACGAGCAGTACTTC CASSKLAGGPYEQYF
TRBD2 TRBJ2-2 TRBV9 . 16 TGTGCCAGCAGCTCAAGACTAGCGGGAGCTTCCGGGGAGCTGTTTTTT CASSSRLAGASGELFF
TRBD2 TRBJ2-1 TRBV4-3 . 14 TGCGCCAGCAGCCAAGATCCTAGCGGGGGGGCCCAGTTCTTC CASSQDPSGGAQFF
. TRBJ2-1 TRBV7-3 few 13 TGTGCCAGCTCAAAAGGGGGGGACAATGAGCAGTTCTTC CASSKGGDNEQFF
. TRBJ2-4 TRBV7-8 . 17 TGTGCCAGCAGCTTAGCGCGGCCCCTTCTAGCCAAAAACATTCAGTACTTC CASSLARPLLAKNIQYF
. TRBJ2-1 TRBV15 . 15 TGTGCCACCAGCAGAGTTTCAGCGGGCACCAATGAGCAGTTCTTC CATSRVSAGTNEQFF
TRBD2 TRBJ2-3 TRBV11-3 . 17 TGTGCCAGCACCCCTCGCCCTAGCGGGGCCGTCACAGATACGCAGTATTTT CASTPRPSGAVTDTQYF
TRBD2 TRBJ2-5 TRBV3-1/TRBV3-2 . 14 TGTGCCAGCAGCACTTCCGGGAGGGCAGAGACCCAGTACTTC CASSTSGRAETQYF